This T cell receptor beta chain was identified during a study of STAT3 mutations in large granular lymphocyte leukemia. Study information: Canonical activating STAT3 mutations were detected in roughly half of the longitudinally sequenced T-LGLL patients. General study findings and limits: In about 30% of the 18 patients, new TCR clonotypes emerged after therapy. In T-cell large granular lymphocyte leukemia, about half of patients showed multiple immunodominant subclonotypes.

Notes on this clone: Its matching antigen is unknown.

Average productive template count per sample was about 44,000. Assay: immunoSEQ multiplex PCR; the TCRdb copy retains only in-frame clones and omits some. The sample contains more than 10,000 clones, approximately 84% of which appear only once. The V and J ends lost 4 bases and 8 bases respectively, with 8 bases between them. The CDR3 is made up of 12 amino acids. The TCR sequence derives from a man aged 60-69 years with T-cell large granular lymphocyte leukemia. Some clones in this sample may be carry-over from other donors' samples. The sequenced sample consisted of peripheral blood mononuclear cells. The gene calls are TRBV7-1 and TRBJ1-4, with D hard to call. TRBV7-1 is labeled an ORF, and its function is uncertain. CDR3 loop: CASSLGNEKLFF. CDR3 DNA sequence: TGTGCCAGCAGCTTAGGGAACGAAAAACTGTTTTTT.